This paragraph covers one T cell receptor beta chain sequence. The V and J ends lost 1 base and 3 bases respectively, with 7 bases between them. CDR3 length equals 13 residues. CDR1 and CDR2 (germline): SEHNR, FQNEAQ (reference sequence). Under the authors' procedure: The assay estimated nucleated cells by amplifying reference gene primers. Here immunoSEQ multiplex PCR was the method, and the copy in TCRdb shows in-frame clones only, minus some. D and trimming were read from the DNA, whereas the V and J calls and clone size are those reported in that table. The data show approximately 260,000 clones, approximately 85% seen once. The data stem from a study of blood T cell repertoires in COVID-19. At the level of the study: The study drew acute and convalescent COVID-19 samples from the United States, Italy and Spain.

The rearrangement joins TRBV7-9 to TRBJ2-7; D gene uncertain. The sequencing sample was made of peripheral blood. The clonotype comes from an older woman with active or convalescent COVID-19. The CDR3 nucleotides are TGTGCCAGCAGCTTAGGGCAAAACTACGAGCAGTACTTC. Amino acids: CASSLGQNYEQYF.